Presented here are 20 T cell receptor beta chains from one specimen sequenced in a study of blood T cell repertoires in COVID-19. Repertoires were generated with immunoSEQ multiplex PCR, while TCRdb's copy carries only in-frame clones and drops some. This table has 90,000 to 120,000 clones, under 75% appearing once. Sequencing used peripheral blood. The receptors shown here come from a man older than 75 with acute or convalescent COVID-19.

This sequence joins TRBV4-2 and TRBJ1-4, with 7 bases identical to TRBD1. J gave up 8 bases and V 3 bases, and 9 bases lay outside the gene matches. Germline V gives CDR1 LGHNA, CDR2 YNFKEQ. This CDR3 contains 15 residues. The CDR3 is CASSQELTGREKLFF. Written as DNA, the CDR3 is TGTGCCAGCAGCCAGGAATTGACAGGGCGGGAAAAACTGTTTTTT.

The gene calls are TRBV15 and TRBJ2-1, with 8 nucleotides matching TRBD1. Germline V gives CDR1 LNHNV, CDR2 YYDKDF (reference sequence). CDR3 length equals 14 residues. V was pared by 0 bases and J by 7 bases, with 2 bases of the junction left unmatched. The CDR3 is CATSRDRQGNEQFF. DNA for the CDR3: TGTGCCACCAGCAGAGATCGACAGGGGAATGAGCAGTTCTTC.

The gene calls are TRBV7-2 and TRBJ2-3; 8 bases are a match to TRBD2. Germline V lookup: CDR1 SGHTA, CDR2 FQGNSA. V lost 1 base to trimming and J lost 4 bases; unmatched junction nucleotides: 1. The CDR3 extends over 14 amino acids. The CDR3 region is CASSLGGLADTQYF. The CDR3 bases are TGTGCCAGCAGCTTAGGGGGACTAGCAGATACGCAGTATTTT.

The CDR3 DNA reads as TGCGCCAGCAGCTCGACTAGCGGATCATACGAGCAGTACTTC. Its protein is CASSSTSGSYEQYF. This chain connects TRBV5-1 to TRBJ2-7, with 9 positions matching TRBD2. CDR3 length equals 14 residues. The ends lost 3 bases at V and 4 bases at J; junction bases unmatched: 5. Germline assignment: CDR1 SGHRS and CDR2 YFSETQ.

This chain joins TRBV27 and TRBJ2-3; 8 positions agree with TRBD2. Germline trimming cut 5 bases from V and 4 bases from J; bases unmatched to any gene: 8. CDR1 is MNHEY, CDR2 SMNVEV, per germline (reference sequence). CDR3 length equals 15 residues. CDR3 amino acids: CASSLTIAGSDTQYF. The CDR3 DNA reads TGTGCCAGCAGTCTAACAATAGCGGGATCAGATACGCAGTATTTT.

V usage is TRBV11-2 and J usage is TRBJ2-7, with D unresolved. This CDR3 is built from 14 residues. CDR1 and CDR2 (germline): SGHAT, FQNNGV. The germline V and J ends were trimmed by 0 bases and 2 bases, with 8 bases remaining between them. In nucleotides, the CDR3 is TGTGCCAGCAGCTTAGAGAGTCAGGCCTACGAGCAGTACTTC. Its protein product is CASSLESQAYEQYF.

The chain links TRBV7-8 to TRBJ2-1; TRBD2 agrees at 12 bases. The CDR3 consists of 17 residues. The germline gives CDR1 SGHVS, CDR2 FQNEAQ. V was clipped by 0 bases and J by 3 bases; unmatched bases: 3. The CDR3 spells CASSLAWGLAGYNEQFF. The DNA for the CDR3 is TGTGCCAGCAGCTTAGCGTGGGGACTAGCGGGCTACAATGAGCAGTTCTTC.

The chain recombines TRBV5-5 with TRBJ1-1, with D possibly being TRBD1 (5 bases). The germline gives CDR1 SGHKS, CDR2 YYEKEE (reference sequence). The CDR3 has 17 amino acids. With 4 bases removed from V and 0 bases from J, the gap between germline ends came to 19 bases. The CDR3 region is CASSGLLRRAVNTEAFF. As DNA, the CDR3 is TGTGCCAGCAGCGGCCTTTTACGCAGGGCAGTGAACACTGAAGCTTTCTTT.

Notes on this clone: The sample holds other DNA sequences that translate to the same CDR3. This chain connects TRBV3-1 (or the pseudogene TRBV3-2) to TRBJ1-3; D is perhaps TRBD1 (6 bases). Germline CDR1 LGHDT, CDR2 YNNKEL (reference sequence). Deletions cut 2 bases from V and 1 base from J, with 6 bases between. The CDR3 is 14 amino acids. CDR3 in amino acids: CASSQQGSGNTIYF. The CDR3, as DNA: TGTGCCAGCAGCCAACAGGGGTCTGGAAACACCATATATTTT.

This clone was seen a few times. The J gene is TRBJ1-2, the V gene TRBV19; D is undetermined. Germline lookup yields CDR1 LNHDA and CDR2 SQIVND (reference sequence). The CDR3 is made up of 12 amino acids. Trimming shortened V by 5 bases and J by 4 bases, and 8 bases separated the two germline ends. Here the CDR3 reads CASSLEGYGYTF. In nucleotides, the CDR3 is TGTGCCAGTAGTCTGGAGGGCTATGGCTACACCTTC.

V is TRBV11-2 and J is TRBJ2-3; 9 nucleotides align to TRBD1. The CDR3 has 16 amino acids. The V segment lost 4 bases and the J segment 0 bases; nucleotides outside the gene matches: 5. CDR1 and CDR2 from the germline V gene are SGHAT and FQNNGV. The CDR3, as DNA: TGTGCCAGCAGCTCGACAGGGGGATTGAGCACAGATACGCAGTATTTT. Its translation is CASSSTGGLSTDTQYF.

CDR3 loop: CASSQKQAGNSPLHF. Written as DNA, the CDR3 is TGCGCCAGCAGCCAAAAGCAAGCGGGGAATTCACCCCTCCACTTT. V gene TRBV4-3 combines with J gene TRBJ1-6; D not certain. Germline loops: CDR1 LGHNA, CDR2 YSLEER. The V end was cut by 2 bases, the J end by 7 bases, with 12 bases between. This CDR3 is built from 15 residues.

V and J are TRBV28 and TRBJ2-2, with 7 bases fitting TRBD2. The V segment lost 6 bases and the J segment 3 bases; nucleotides outside the gene matches: 4. The CDR3 totals 14 residues. Per the germline V gene, CDR1 is MDHEN and CDR2 is SYDVKM. The CDR3 loop reads CASRYTSDTGELFF. Here the CDR3 DNA reads TGTGCCAGCAGGTACACTAGCGACACCGGGGAGCTGTTTTTT.

This clone has a handful of counts. The gene calls are TRBV28 and TRBJ2-1, with D possibly being TRBD2 (5 bases). This CDR3 spans 13 amino acids. V was trimmed by 5 bases and J by 11 bases, leaving 16 bases between them. CDR1 and CDR2 (germline): MDHEN, SYDVKM. The CDR3 nucleotides are TGTGCCAGCAGTCTCGGGTTACGGGGAAAGCAGTTCTTC. This codes for CASSLGLRGKQFF.

CDR3 DNA: TGCGCCAGCAGGCCAACTAACACCGGGGAGCTGTTTTTT. Its protein product is CASRPTNTGELFF. This chain connects TRBV5-1 to TRBJ2-2; D unclear. The CDR3 has 13 amino acids. Germline CDR1 is SGHRS and CDR2 is YFSETQ. V lost 5 bases and J lost 2, with 7 bases in between.

V usage is TRBV27 and J usage is TRBJ1-6; tentative D call: TRBD1 (5 bases). The V and J ends lost 7 bases and 4 bases respectively, with 11 bases between them. Germline CDR1 is MNHEY and CDR2 is SMNVEV (reference sequence). The CDR3 is made up of 14 amino acids. The CDR3 nucleotides are TGTGCCAGCACCAGGGCCGGGTATAATTCACCCCTCCACTTT. Translation gives CASTRAGYNSPLHF.

This chain links TRBV6-5 with TRBJ2-7; 8 positions agree with TRBD1. V dropped 3 bases and J dropped 1; count of bases not matched to a gene: 5. CDR1 is MNHEY and CDR2 is SVGAGI in the germline V gene. The CDR3 length is 15 residues. The CDR3 is CASSYGQGPSYEQYF. CDR3 coding DNA: TGTGCCAGCAGTTATGGACAGGGTCCATCCTACGAGCAGTACTTC.

V gene TRBV7-8 combines with J gene TRBJ1-5; 7 bases agree with TRBD1. Trimming removed 1 base from V and 1 base from J; junction bases left unmatched: 4. Germline values: CDR1 SGHVS, CDR2 FQNEAQ. The CDR3 covers 16 residues. The CDR3 nucleotides are TGTGCCAGCAGCTTAGGGGGACAGACAAGCAATCAGCCCCAGCATTTT. Translating it yields CASSLGGQTSNQPQHF.

The chain joins TRBV28 to TRBJ2-5, with 15 bases fitting TRBD2. The germline V gene has CDR1 MDHEN and CDR2 SYDVKM. Trimming removed 4 bases from V and 5 bases from J; junction bases left unmatched: 5. The CDR3 contains 16 residues. The chain's CDR3 is CASSSGTSGRKETQYF. Written as DNA, the CDR3 is TGTGCCAGCAGTTCCGGGACTAGCGGGAGGAAGGAGACCCAGTACTTC.

The V gene is TRBV5-8, the J gene TRBJ2-2; D is possibly TRBD1 (5 bases). CDR1 and CDR2 (germline): SGHTS, YDEGEE. This CDR3 is built from 15 residues. V was pared by 4 bases and J by 6 bases, with 16 bases between. The chain's CDR3 is CASSRQGVNPGELFF. The CDR3 nucleotides read TGTGCCAGCAGCCGGCAAGGGGTAAACCCCGGGGAGCTGTTTTTT.